This passage covers 6 T cell receptor beta chains from one sample sequenced in a study of beta chain features in type 1 diabetes. Sequencing targeted expressed TCRB transcripts, as all isolated RNA had been reverse transcribed. Clones were sequenced by immunoSEQ multiplex PCR, and TCRdb holds only the in-frame ones, with some missing. The data show 400,000 to 450,000 clones, more than 11% seen once. The material sequenced was naive CD4+ T cells from blood. The source is a man aged 25-45 years in good health.

This clone has only a few counts. The chain is built from TRBV4-2 and TRBJ2-2; tentative D call: TRBD1 (6 bases). The CDR3 has 16 amino acids. Deletions cut 0 bases from V and 4 bases from J, with 12 bases between. Germline CDR1 and CDR2: LGHNA and YNFKEQ. This CDR3 reads CASSQDGRGITGELFF. The CDR3 DNA is TGTGCCAGCAGCCAAGATGGCAGGGGTATCACCGGGGAGCTGTTTTTT.

This clone has just a few counts. V gene TRBV29-1 combines with J gene TRBJ2-3, with 7 nucleotides matching TRBD1. The CDR3 consists of 14 residues. Germline CDR1 SQVTM, CDR2 ANQGSEA. V lost 6 bases and J lost 3; bases outside the gene matches: 9. CDR3 bases: TGCAGCGTGGCCCCGGGACAGTTTACAGATACGCAGTATTTT. This sequence encodes CSVAPGQFTDTQYF.

This clone appeared a few times. The chain links TRBV29-1 to TRBJ2-1; perhaps D is TRBD1 or TRBD2 (6 bases each). The ends were cut back, 7 bases at V and 6 bases at J, with 16 bases in the middle. In germline, CDR1 is SQVTM, CDR2 ANQGSEA. This CDR3 comprises 13 residues. CDR3 DNA sequence: TGCAGCGCATCCTCGGGGGCCCCCAATGAGCAGTTCTTC. Its translation: CSASSGAPNEQFF.

V gene TRBV30 combines with J gene TRBJ1-5; unclear D gene. V lost 0 bases to trimming and J lost 0 bases, with 12 bases between them. The germline V gene encodes CDR1 GTSNPN and CDR2 SVGIG (reference sequence). The CDR3 is 16 residues long. The CDR3 sequence is CAWSVRTLYSNQPQHF. CDR3 bases: TGTGCCTGGAGTGTCAGGACTCTTTATAGCAATCAGCCCCAGCATTTT.

V is TRBV29-1 and J is TRBJ2-3, with TRBD2 identical over 9 bases. This CDR3 comprises 14 residues. The germline V gene has CDR1 SQVTM and CDR2 ANQGSEA. Trimming removed 3 bases from V and 3 bases from J; junction bases left unmatched: 4. In DNA form, the CDR3 reads TGCAGCGTTGAGGCGGGAGGGAGAACAGATACGCAGTATTTT. This codes for CSVEAGGRTDTQYF.

This clone occurred a few times. The chain carries TRBV6-5 and TRBJ1-4; TRBD1 might be the D (5 bases). This CDR3 comprises 14 residues. Germline-derived CDR1 and CDR2 are MNHEY and SVGAGI. V lost 2 bases, J lost 11 bases, and 15 bases lay in between. The CDR3 here is CASSYRDAGGKLFF. In nucleotides, the CDR3 is TGTGCCAGCAGTTACCGAGACGCCGGGGGGAAACTGTTTTTT.